These T cell receptor beta chains were read from a single sample in a study of Ad26.COV2.S vaccination and SARS-CoV-2 variants. Assay: immunoSEQ multiplex PCR; the TCRdb copy retains only in-frame clones and omits some. The data contain 350,000 to 450,000 clones, 70% to 90% of them singletons. The source material was peripheral blood, sampled in a trial of Ad26.COV2.S vaccine versus placebo. These receptors came from a person between 18 and 59 years old who received the Ad26.COV2.S COVID-19 vaccine or a placebo. CDR3s include the opening cysteine and the closing phenylalanine or tryptophan. D genes are given only for firm matches. Size tells how often a clone was seen (once, few, many) or the class of an expanded clone, and some rows leave it out.

TRBJ2-7	-	-	TRBV2	TGTGCCAGCAGTGAAGGACAGGTCCGAACCTACGAGCAGTACTTC	CASSEGQVRTYEQYF
TRBJ1-1	-	-	TRBV10-3	TGTGCCATCAGAGCTGGGCTGAACACTGAAGCTTTCTTT	CAIRAGLNTEAFF
TRBJ1-5	TRBD1	-	TRBV11-1	TGTGCCAGCAGCTTGACAGGGGGGGGCAATCAGCCCCAGCATTTT	CASSLTGGGNQPQHF
TRBJ1-5	TRBD1	-	TRBV27	TGTGCCAGCAGTGTGGGACAGGGGAACAATCAGCCCCAGCATTTT	CASSVGQGNNQPQHF
TRBJ2-3	-	-	TRBV7-9	TGTGCCAGCAGCTTAGCAGGGAGCACAGATACGCAGTATTTT	CASSLAGSTDTQYF
TRBJ2-2	-	once	TRBV5-1	TGCGCCAGCAGCTTGGCCGAAAGAAGGTCCACCGGGGAGCTGTTTTTT	CASSLAERRSTGELFF
TRBJ1-1	-	-	TRBV28	TGTGCCAGCATCGGGGAGAGGAACACTGAAGCTTTCTTT	CASIGERNTEAFF
TRBJ2-1	TRBD2	-	TRBV11-1	TGTGCCAGCAGCGGAAGCGGGAGTCCCAACAATGAGCAGTTCTTC	CASSGSGSPNNEQFF
TRBJ1-3	-	-	TRBV3-1/TRBV3-2	TGTGCCAGCAGCCAAGGAGAACTTTCCCGCTCTGGAAACACCATATATTTT	CASSQGELSRSGNTIYF
TRBJ2-1	-	few	TRBV7-3	TGTGCCAGCAGCCCGACGGACAGACACAATGAGCAGTTCTTC	CASSPTDRHNEQFF
TRBJ2-7	-	-	TRBV6-5	TGTGCCAGCAGCCGAGACCGGGGTGGAGTCTACGAGCAGTACTTC	CASSRDRGGVYEQYF
TRBJ1-2	TRBD1	-	TRBV7-6	TGTGCCAGCAGCTTAGTCCAGGGCTGCGGGACAGGGCCCTTCTATGGCTACACCTTC	CASSLVQGCGTGPFYGYTF
TRBJ2-2	-	-	TRBV7-7	TGTGCTAGCAGCTTACGTCCGGGGGCCGAAGTTGGCGGCGGGGAGCTGTTTTTT	CASSLRPGAEVGGGELFF
TRBJ2-7	-	-	TRBV30	TGTGCCCGGAGGCCGGGGGAATCCTACGAGCAGTACTTC	CARRPGESYEQYF
TRBJ1-5	-	-	TRBV5-1	TGCGCCAGCAGCGTGGGTCCCAATCAGCCCCAGCATTTT	CASSVGPNQPQHF
TRBJ2-4	-	-	TRBV5-6	TGTGCCAGCAGCTTTCTATCGGGTGGAGCCAAAAACATTCAGTACTTC	CASSFLSGGAKNIQYF
TRBJ2-5	TRBD2	-	TRBV27	TGTGCCAGCAGGAATCTAGCGGGCCAAGAGACCCAGTACTTC	CASRNLAGQETQYF
TRBJ2-3	-	-	TRBV9	TGTGCCAGCAGCGTAGAGGGTCAGGGATACACAGATACGCAGTATTTT	CASSVEGQGYTDTQYF
TRBJ2-5	TRBD1	-	TRBV4-2	TGTGCCAGCAGCCAGAATCCGGGACAGAATTTCCAAGAGACCCAGTACTTC	CASSQNPGQNFQETQYF
TRBJ2-7	-	-	TRBV10-3	TGTGCCATCAGTGAGGACACCTACGAGCAGTACTTC	CAISEDTYEQYF
TRBJ2-7	TRBD2	-	TRBV7-2	TGTGCCAGCAGCGGAGCGGGGGGGAGGATTGCCTACGAGCAGTACTTC	CASSGAGGRIAYEQYF
TRBJ2-7	TRBD1	-	TRBV2	TGTGCCAGCAGTGAAGTTCCTCCGGGACAGGTCTACGAGCAGTACTTC	CASSEVPPGQVYEQYF
TRBJ1-2	TRBD1	-	TRBV5-4	TGTGCCAGCAGCTTGGCGATACGATCAGGGGACAGAGGCTATGGCTACACCTTC	CASSLAIRSGDRGYGYTF
TRBJ2-1	-	-	TRBV21-1	TGTGCCAGCAGCAAAGCGCTACGACTAGCGGGACGAGGTAGTGAGCAGTTCTTC	CASSKALRLAGRGSEQFF
TRBJ2-2	-	many	TRBV5-4	TGTGCCAGCAGCTTGGGTGGGGGTCGGACCGGGGAGCTGTTTTTT	CASSLGGGRTGELFF
TRBJ2-5	-	-	TRBV10-3	TGTGCCATCAGGAGCTCGACGGGGATCGAGACCCAGTACTTC	CAIRSSTGIETQYF
TRBJ1-1	-	-	TRBV6-5	TGTGCCAGCAGGAGAGGGAACACTGAAGCTTTCTTT	CASRRGNTEAFF
TRBJ2-1	TRBD2	-	TRBV28	TGTGCCAGCAGTTTATCTCCAGCGGGATACCCGACGGGTGAGCAGTTCTTC	CASSLSPAGYPTGEQFF
TRBJ1-6	-	-	TRBV28	TGTGCCAGCAGTCAAATACAGTCACCCCTCCACTTT	CASSQIQSPLHF
TRBJ2-1	-	-	TRBV7-8	TGTGCCAGCAGCTTTCTAGCGTCGAATGAGCAGTTCTTC	CASSFLASNEQFF
TRBJ1-1	TRBD1	once	TRBV29-1	TGCAGTGGGGGACAGATGAACACTGAAGCTTTCTTT	CSGGQMNTEAFF
TRBJ2-2	TRBD2	-	TRBV7-9	TGTGCCAGCATCTTAGAATTGCTAGCGGGACACAATGACACCGGGGAGCTGTTTTTT	CASILELLAGHNDTGELFF
TRBJ2-1	-	-	TRBV27	TGTGCCAGCAGTCCTCTGAGACGCGGGACCTACAATGAGCAGTTCTTC	CASSPLRRGTYNEQFF
TRBJ2-7	-	-	TRBV6-5	TGTGCCAGCAGCCTCAGCTCCCGCCCCTCATACGAGCAGTACTTC	CASSLSSRPSYEQYF
TRBJ2-1	-	-	TRBV30	TGTGCCTGGAGTCCCCCGGGCAGCTTTTCGATCAATGAGCAGTTCTTC	CAWSPPGSFSINEQFF
TRBJ2-7	TRBD2	-	TRBV5-1	TGCGCCAGCAGCTGGGGTGCTAGCGGGAGTATCAACGAGCAGTACTTC	CASSWGASGSINEQYF
TRBJ2-6	TRBD1	-	TRBV9	TGTGCCAGCAGCGTAGGACAGGGCGCCTCTGGGGCCAACGTCCTGACTTTC	CASSVGQGASGANVLTF